The rows below give T cell receptor beta chains drawn from one sample of a study of T cells in Graves' hyperthyroidism and ophthalmopathy. TCRdb re-derived calls from the multiplex PCR reads in MiXCR, one entry per CDR3 protein. The sample has 400,000 to 500,000 distinct CDR3 sequences, approximately 13% seen once. The specimen was blood. The receptors here all came from a woman under 30 with Graves' hyperthyroidism. The CDR3 runs from the conserved cysteine through the conserved F or W. A D gene is named only where the DNA matches it firmly. Clone size appears in some rows only: once, few, many, or a class for an expanded clone.

size	V	D	J	DNA	CDR3
NA	TRBV27	NA	TRBJ2-2	TGTGCCAGCAGTCCGGGAACTACCCCGGGGGAGCTGTCTTTT	CASSPGTTPGELSF
few	TRBV28	NA	TRBJ2-7	TGTGCCAGCAGTTTATATCCAACTAGAACCTTTTACTACGAGCAGTACTTC	CASSLYPTRTFYYEQYF
NA	TRBV5-5	NA	TRBJ1-4	TGTGCCAGCAGCTTGGCCATGAGTGGAAAACTGTTTTTT	CASSLAMSGKLFF
NA	TRBV19	TRBD1	TRBJ1-5	TGTGCCAGTAGTCCTCGGACAGGGAACCGGAATCAGCCCCAGCATTTT	CASSPRTGNRNQPQHF
many	TRBV27	TRBD2	TRBJ2-3	TGTGCCAGCCGACTAGCGGGAGGGCCACCAGATACGCAGTATTTT	CASRLAGGPPDTQYF
many	TRBV20-1	TRBD1	TRBJ1-1	TGCAGTGCTAGAGCTGGGACAGGGGGCTTTACTGAAGCTTTCTTT	CSARAGTGGFTEAFF
NA	TRBV9	NA	TRBJ2-3	TGTGCCAGCAGCGTACTCTCTAGGGGCGCCGCGGATACGCAGTATTTT	CASSVLSRGAADTQYF
few	TRBV6-1	TRBD1	TRBJ1-6	TGTGCCAGCTCGGACAGGACCCCTTCACCCCTCCACTTT	CASSDRTPSPLHF
few	TRBV12-3/TRBV12-4	TRBD1	TRBJ1-5	TGTGCCAGCAGTTTATCGGGACAGGGTAGCAATCAGCCCCAGCATTTT	CASSLSGQGSNQPQHF
many	TRBV20-1	NA	TRBJ1-1	TGCAGTGCTAGAGATCAACGGGGGATGAACACTGAAGCTTTCTTT	CSARDQRGMNTEAFF
many	TRBV20-1	NA	TRBJ1-1	TGCAGTGCTAGACAGGGGCAGGTGAACACTGAAGCTTTCTTT	CSARQGQVNTEAFF
many	TRBV2	TRBD2	TRBJ2-1	TGTGCCAGCAGTGACAGCGGGAGGAGCAATGAGCAGTTCTTC	CASSDSGRSNEQFF
NA	TRBV5-1	NA	TRBJ1-6	TGCGCCAGCAGCTTGGATATGCAGGGAAGCTCACCCCTCCACTTT	CASSLDMQGSSPLHF
NA	TRBV5-5	NA	TRBJ1-1	TGTGCCAGCAGCCCCGGGGTAGCGTTTGAAGCTTTCTTT	CASSPGVAFEAFF
many	TRBV28	TRBD2	TRBJ2-7	TGTGCCAGCAGTTCAAGCGCGGGAGGGCCGTACGAGCAGTACTTC	CASSSSAGGPYEQYF